The sample holds one count of the clone carrying this TCR beta chain. The antigen remains unidentified. The CDR3 covers 15 residues. Per the germline V gene, CDR1 is MNHNS and CDR2 is SASEGT. V was shortened by 1 base and J by 1 base, with 10 bases between the two germline ends. The sample originates from a study of OX40 agonist ivuxolimab in advanced cancers. Study as a whole: Ivuxolimab, an agonistic anti-OX40 (CD134) antibody, was given to patients. Eligibility admitted prior anti-PD-1, anti-PD-L1 or anti-CTLA-4 therapy; 35% to 40% had some. Partial responses occurred in three patients (one hepatocellular carcinoma, two cutaneous melanoma).

Study-level findings and limits: At 0.1-3.0 mg/kg, partial responders had clonal expansion among the lowest observed.

TCRdb's copy holds only in-frame clones and misses some; the assay was immunoSEQ multiplex PCR. The repertoire holds about 76,000 clones, around 90% seen once, with 10% to 15% in the top ten. The receptor was isolated from an adult with an advanced solid tumor such as melanoma, head and neck, liver or kidney cancer. The material was CD4+ or CD8+ T cells sorted from blood, obtained in a trial of the OX40 agonist ivuxolimab. V and J are TRBV6-1 and TRBJ1-1; TRBD1 might be the D (6 bases). The CDR3 nucleotides read TGTGCCAGCAGTGAAGGGTGGACAGAGAACACTGAAGCTTTCTTT. Translation: CASSEGWTENTEAFF.